The present T cell receptor beta chain was sequenced within a study of T cells in Graves' hyperthyroidism and ophthalmopathy. Findings and limits, study-wide: Most thyroid clonotypes with frequency above 0.001 were detected in blood. Separating ophthalmopathy from stable hyperthyroidism was achieved by a 13 V-J model.

Amplification of TCR beta CDR3 regions was performed using RNA transcripts as template. RT-PCR in the first round (using the HTBI primer set) targeted the TCR CDR3. TCRdb ran MiXCR on the multiplex PCR reads and lists one entry per CDR3 protein. The data hold roughly 380,000 distinct CDR3 sequences, with about 15% observed a single time. The CDR3 is 14 residues long. The sample holds a few counts of this clonotype. The antigen is undetermined. A much larger clone lies a single base off, so this may be a read error. Researchers barred patients who had uncontrolled infection, other autoimmune disease, pregnancy or lactation.

The sequenced sample consisted of blood. This TCR was sampled from a woman aged 55 to 70 with Graves' hyperthyroidism. The V call is TRBV12-3 or TRBV12-4, the J call TRBJ1-1; TRBD1 might be the D (5 bases). The chain's CDR3 is CAGSLSGEGTEAFF. As DNA, the CDR3 is TGTGCCGGCAGTTTAAGTGGGGAGGGGACTGAAGCTTTCTTT.